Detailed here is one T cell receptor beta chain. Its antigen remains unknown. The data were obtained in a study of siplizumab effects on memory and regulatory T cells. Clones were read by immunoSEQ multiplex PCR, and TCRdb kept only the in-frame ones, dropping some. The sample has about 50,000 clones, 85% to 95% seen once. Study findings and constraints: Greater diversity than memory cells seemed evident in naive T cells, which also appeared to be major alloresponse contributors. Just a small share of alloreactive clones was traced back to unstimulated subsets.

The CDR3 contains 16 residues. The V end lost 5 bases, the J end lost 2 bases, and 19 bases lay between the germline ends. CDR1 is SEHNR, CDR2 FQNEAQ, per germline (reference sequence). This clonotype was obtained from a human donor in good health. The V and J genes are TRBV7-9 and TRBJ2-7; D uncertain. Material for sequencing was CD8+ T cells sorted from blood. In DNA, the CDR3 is TGTGCCAGCAGCGGCTCCGGGCCCACCTTTACCTACGAGCAGTACTTC. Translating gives CASSGSGPTFTYEQYF.